A single sample is the source of the 32 T cell receptor beta chains below, sequenced in a study of CD8 T cells in Susac syndrome. cDNA came from roughly 0.5 to 1 ug RNA primed by random hexamers. TCRdb redid the calling of the immunoSEQ multiplex PCR reads with MiXCR, one entry per CDR3 protein. The sample records about 94,000 distinct CDR3 sequences, roughly 94% being singletons. Sequenced material: CD4+ T cells from PBMCs. Receptors originate from a human donor with Susac syndrome.

This sequence joins TRBV4-1 and TRBJ2-5; D may be TRBD1 (6 bases). V gave up 4 bases and J gave up 3 bases, with 15 bases separating them. The V gene's germline CDR1 is MGHRA and CDR2 YSYEKL. The CDR3 extends over 15 amino acids. The DNA of the CDR3 is TGCGCCAGCAGCCTTACGGCGAACAGGGAAGAGACCCAGTACTTC. The encoded protein is CASSLTANREETQYF.

The V and J genes are TRBV5-1 and TRBJ1-1; possible D gene TRBD1, 5 bases. The length of the CDR3 is 15 residues. V gave up 4 bases and J gave up 3 bases, with 16 bases separating them. Germline assignment: CDR1 SGHRS and CDR2 YFSETQ. DNA of the CDR3: TGCGCCAGCAGCCCCGGTGGGGGGGAGGACACTGAAGCTTTCTTT. Its protein product is CASSPGGGEDTEAFF.

The chain recombines TRBV12-3 or TRBV12-4 with TRBJ2-2; 7 bases line up with TRBD2. The CDR3 contains 15 residues. Trimming at V came to 1 base and at J to 4 bases, leaving 3 bases not matched to a gene. In DNA form, the CDR3 reads TGTGCCAGCAGTTTAGTCCCGGGGGGCACCGGGGAGCTGTTTTTT. This gives the protein CASSLVPGGTGELFF.

The chain is built from TRBV27 and TRBJ1-5; TRBD1 is a possible D gene (6 bases). The CDR3 has 13 residues. The ends were cut back, 8 bases at V and 4 bases at J, with 12 bases in the middle. The germline V gene has CDR1 MNHEY and CDR2 SMNVEV (reference sequence). The CDR3 loop reads CASGLDRNQPQHF. The CDR3 DNA reads as TGTGCCAGCGGACTGGACAGAAATCAGCCCCAGCATTTT.

The chain has TRBV6-5 and TRBJ1-2; TRBD1 is a possible D gene (5 bases). This CDR3 region has 13 residues. The germline V gene encodes CDR1 MNHEY and CDR2 SVGAGI. Trimming stripped 8 bases from V and 10 bases from J, with 20 bases between. CDR3 bases: TGTGCCAGCGATGGAGGACATCCCTGGATCTACACCTTC. Protein: CASDGGHPWIYTF.

This chain joins TRBV5-1 and TRBJ2-3, with D maybe TRBD2 (5 bases). CDR1 is SGHRS and CDR2 is YFSETQ in the germline V gene. Trimming removed 0 bases from V and 3 bases from J, with 11 bases in between. The CDR3 runs to 15 residues. The CDR3 region is CASSLDGERTDTQYF. CDR3 bases: TGCGCCAGCAGCTTGGACGGGGAAAGGACAGATACGCAGTATTTT.

The chain carries TRBV19 and TRBJ1-5; D not certain. Per the germline V gene, CDR1 is LNHDA and CDR2 is SQIVND (reference sequence). The ends were cut back, 1 base at V and 5 bases at J, with 3 bases in the middle. CDR3 length: 12 residues. CDR3 protein: CASSIVDQPQHF. The CDR3 coding sequence is TGTGCCAGTAGTATAGTGGATCAGCCCCAGCATTTT.

The chain employs TRBV30 and TRBJ2-1; 7 nucleotides agree with TRBD1. The ends lost 2 bases at V and 9 bases at J; junction bases unmatched: 4. The V gene's germline CDR1 is GTSNPN and CDR2 SVGIG (reference sequence). This CDR3 spans 12 amino acids. CDR3 region: CAWSSKGAEQFF. The CDR3, as DNA: TGTGCCTGGAGTTCCAAGGGGGCTGAGCAGTTCTTC.

The rearrangement joins TRBV2 to TRBJ1-2; maybe TRBD1 (5 bases). Deletions cut 4 bases from V and 7 bases from J, with 22 bases between. Germline V CDR1 and CDR2: SNHLY, FYNNEI. The CDR3 is 16 amino acids. The CDR3 bases are TGTGCCAGCAGTGCACTTTCTATGGCGACGAGGGGTGGCTACACCTTC. It is translated as CASSALSMATRGGYTF.

The rearrangement joins TRBV6-6 to TRBJ1-5; 8 nucleotides match TRBD1. The germline CDR1 and CDR2 sequences are MNHNY and SVGAGI (reference sequence). This CDR3 is 15 amino acids long. With 0 bases clipped from V and 3 bases from J, the junction kept 1 base outside the gene matches. In nucleotides, the CDR3 is TGTGCCAGCAGTTACTCGGACAGGGACAATCAGCCCCAGCATTTT. Its translation is CASSYSDRDNQPQHF.

The V and J genes are TRBV5-7 and TRBJ2-7, with unresolved D. TRBV5-7 is an open reading frame whose function is uncertain. There are 15 residues in the CDR3. V was pared by 8 bases and J by 2 bases, with 20 bases between. The CDR3 protein is CASSKDADPAYEQYF. The CDR3 DNA reads TGTGCCAGTAGTAAGGACGCCGACCCGGCCTACGAGCAGTACTTC.

The V gene is TRBV27, the J gene TRBJ1-5; possibly TRBD1 for D (5 bases). Germline V gene data show CDR1 as MNHEY and CDR2 as SMNVEV (reference sequence). This CDR3 has 15 residues. The V gene lost 7 bases and the J gene lost 4 bases, with 17 bases spanning the gap. The CDR3 coding sequence is TGTGCCAGCAAACTGCGTGGGACTTTAAATCAGCCCCAGCATTTT. Translating gives CASKLRGTLNQPQHF.

The rearrangement uses TRBV30 and TRBJ2-7; D unresolved. The germline V gene has CDR1 GTSNPN and CDR2 SVGIG (reference sequence). The CDR3 runs to 12 residues. Trimming shortened V by 0 bases and J by 3 bases, and 6 bases separated the two germline ends. The CDR3 reads CAWSVNSYEQYF. The CDR3, as DNA: TGTGCCTGGAGTGTAAACAGCTACGAGCAGTACTTC. Variable domain in full (rest from reference TRBV30 and TRBJ2-7): SQTIHQWPATLVQPVGSPLSLECTVEGTSNPNLYWYRQAAGRGLQLLFYSVGIGQISSEVPQNLSASRPQDRQFILSSKKLLLSDSGFYLCAWSVNSYEQYFGPGTRLTVT.

V usage is TRBV4-3 and J usage is TRBJ2-3; the match to TRBD2 covers 14 bases. The CDR3 totals 16 residues. The J segment lost 4 bases and the V segment lost 4 bases, leaving 4 bases of the junction unmatched. Per the germline V gene, CDR1 is LGHNA and CDR2 is YSLEER. CDR3 DNA sequence: TGCGCCAGCAGCCGAGCGACTAGCGGGGGGGCAGATACGCAGTATTTT. It translates to CASSRATSGGADTQYF.

This sequence joins TRBV7-9 and TRBJ2-4; D gene uncertain. From germline, CDR1 is SEHNR and CDR2 FQNEAQ (reference sequence). The CDR3 contains 15 residues. V was trimmed by 0 bases and J by 8 bases, leaving 14 bases between them. This CDR3 reads CASSLAGSVGDIQYF. The CDR3 DNA is TGTGCCAGCAGCTTAGCGGGGTCCGTCGGAGACATTCAGTACTTC.

V gene TRBV6-6 combines with J gene TRBJ1-6; D unresolved. This CDR3 spans 15 amino acids. Germline loops: CDR1 MNHNY, CDR2 SVGAGI (reference sequence). Trimming removed 6 bases from V and 4 bases from J, with 13 bases in between. In nucleotides, the CDR3 is TGTGCCAGCAGGGGAACCGCCATATATAATTCACCCCTCCACTTT. Translated: CASRGTAIYNSPLHF.

V and J are TRBV25-1 and TRBJ1-2; D not certain. In germline, CDR1 is MGHDK, CDR2 SYGVNS. CDR3 size: 14 residues. Trimming removed 3 bases at V and 0 bases at J, with 8 bases between. CDR3 in amino acids: CASSDGRTNYGYTF. In nucleotides, the CDR3 is TGTGCCAGCAGTGATGGCAGGACTAACTATGGCTACACCTTC.

The rearrangement joins TRBV20-1 to TRBJ2-2; 10 bases match TRBD2. This CDR3 region has 15 residues. J gave up 4 bases and V 1 base, and 3 bases lay outside the gene matches. Germline lookup yields CDR1 DFQATT and CDR2 SNEGSKA (reference sequence). The CDR3 is CSARVVAGGTGELFF. As DNA, the CDR3 is TGCAGTGCTAGAGTCGTAGCGGGGGGCACCGGGGAGCTGTTTTTT.

This clonotype was detected only once. CDR3 coding DNA: TGTGCCACCATGCGGACAGGGGATAACACCGGGGAGCTGTTTTTT. Translation gives CATMRTGDNTGELFF. V is TRBV24-1 and J is TRBJ2-2, with 9 positions matching TRBD1. After removal of 8 bases from V and 2 bases from J, the junction contained 5 bases not matched to a gene. CDR1 is KGHDR, CDR2 SFDVKD, per germline. There are 15 residues in the CDR3.

This clonotype was seen once. The DNA for the CDR3 is TGTGCCAGCAGCGCTACTAGCGGCCAAGAGACCCAGTACTTC. It translates to CASSATSGQETQYF. The chain is built from TRBV9 and TRBJ2-5; 8 bases fit TRBD2. V dropped 3 bases and J dropped 1; count of bases not matched to a gene: 2. The length of the CDR3 is 14 residues. The germline CDR1 and CDR2 sequences are SGDLS and YYNGEE.

This chain uses TRBV11-2 with TRBJ2-7; the D gene is possibly TRBD1 (5 bases). Trimming shortened V by 2 bases and J by 5 bases, and 7 bases separated the two germline ends. Germline CDR1 and CDR2: SGHAT and FQNNGV. The CDR3 contains 12 residues. CDR3: CASSLQGNEQYF. The CDR3 DNA sequence: TGTGCCAGCAGCTTACAGGGAAACGAGCAGTACTTC.

The J gene is TRBJ1-2, the V gene TRBV30; no clear D. CDR1 and CDR2 (germline): GTSNPN, SVGIG (reference sequence). The V end lost 5 bases, the J end lost 4 bases, and 14 bases lay between the germline ends. This CDR3 is built from 13 residues. CDR3 nucleotide sequence: TGTGCCTGGCGCCCGAACAGTGGCTATGGCTACACCTTC. Translated, it gives CAWRPNSGYGYTF.

The chain has TRBV20-1 and TRBJ2-7; 8 bases line up with TRBD2. Germline CDR1 reads DFQATT; CDR2 reads SNEGSKA (reference sequence). This CDR3 has 14 amino acids. As DNA, the CDR3 is TGCAGCGCTTGGCGGGCGGGGGGTCCCTACGAGCAGTACTTC. Protein sequence: CSAWRAGGPYEQYF.

The V gene is TRBV28, the J gene TRBJ1-2, with D hard to call. The CDR3 consists of 14 residues. V was cut by 4 bases and J by 4 bases, with 13 bases left in between. Germline values: CDR1 MDHEN, CDR2 SYDVKM. CDR3 residues: CASSSPKALYGYTF. For the CDR3, the DNA is TGTGCCAGCAGTTCTCCCAAGGCGCTCTATGGCTACACCTTC.

The chain combines TRBV3-1 with TRBJ2-7; D gene ambiguous. The CDR3 contains 12 residues. Germline CDR1 LGHDT, CDR2 YNNKEL (reference sequence). V lost 3 bases and J 3 bases, leaving 6 bases between the germline ends. The CDR3 loop is CASSQAVYEQYF. For the CDR3, the DNA is TGTGCCAGCAGCCAGGCAGTCTACGAGCAGTACTTC.

This clonotype was recorded once. V usage is TRBV7-2 and J usage is TRBJ2-5; a weak D match, TRBD2 (6 bases). Deletions cut 8 bases from V and 5 bases from J, with 18 bases between. CDR1 and CDR2 (germline): SGHTA, FQGNSA. The CDR3 consists of 14 residues. The CDR3 protein is CASGGIGTPETQYF. Here the CDR3 DNA reads TGTGCCAGCGGAGGGATAGGGACTCCGGAGACCCAGTACTTC.

The sample holds one count of this clonotype. The rearrangement joins TRBV3-1 to TRBJ2-1; D may be TRBD2 (6 bases). V lost 2 bases to trimming and J lost 2 bases, with 10 bases between them. The CDR3 has 15 amino acids. Germline V gene sequence: CDR1 LGHDT, CDR2 YNNKEL (reference sequence). The CDR3 bases are TGTGCCAGCAGCCAAATGCGGGGCGCCTACAATGAGCAGTTCTTC. Amino acid sequence: CASSQMRGAYNEQFF.

The genes are TRBV10-3 and TRBJ1-3, with D possibly being TRBD1 (5 bases). Germline values: CDR1 ENHRY, CDR2 SYGVKD. V lost 6 bases, J lost 0 bases, and 9 bases lay in between. This CDR3 is built from 14 residues. The CDR3, as DNA: TGTGCCATCAGCACGGGGGGCTCTGGAAACACCATATATTTT. As protein: CAISTGGSGNTIYF.

The chain links TRBV28 to TRBJ1-2; 8 nucleotides agree with TRBD1. The germline V gene encodes CDR1 MDHEN and CDR2 SYDVKM. The CDR3 totals 16 residues. The V and J ends lost 6 bases and 6 bases, in that order; junction bases with no gene match: 15. Here the CDR3 DNA reads TGTGCCAGCAGCCCTACGAAGACAGGGGCAGGAAATGGCTACACCTTC. It translates to CASSPTKTGAGNGYTF.

Comments on this clonotype: The germline gene is not matched at one end of the junction; a read error may be the cause. The J gene is TRBJ2-1, the V gene TRBV9; tentatively, D is TRBD1 (6 bases). Germline V gene lookup returns CDR1 SGDLS and CDR2 YYNGEE. This CDR3 comprises 16 residues. The CDR3 spells CASSVVMGALGNEQLF. The CDR3 region has the DNA TGTGCCAGCAGCGTAGTCATGGGGGCTCTGGGCAATGAGCAGCTCTTC.

The chain links TRBV5-1 to TRBJ1-1, with no clear D. Trimming shortened V by 3 bases and J by 7 bases, and 13 bases separated the two germline ends. The germline gives CDR1 SGHRS, CDR2 YFSETQ. The CDR3 is 13 amino acids. The CDR3 DNA reads as TGCGCCAGCAGCTCGGGTGTGGGATTTGAAGCTTTCTTT. Its translation: CASSSGVGFEAFF.

The V and J genes are TRBV24-1 and TRBJ2-3; D possibly corresponds to TRBD1 (5 bases). Deletions cut 4 bases from V and 3 bases from J, with 13 bases between. CDR3 size: 15 residues. In germline, CDR1 is KGHDR, CDR2 SFDVKD. The CDR3 here is CATSDETVGTDTQYF. Written as DNA, the CDR3 is TGTGCCACCAGTGACGAGACAGTAGGAACAGATACGCAGTATTTT.